A selection of T cell receptor beta chains follows, all from one sample in a study of spatial heterogeneity in lung cancer. TCRdb re-called the 5' RACE reads with MiXCR, one entry per CDR3 protein. The repertoire holds about 24,000 distinct CDR3 sequences, 8.8% seen once, with about 7.7% in the top ten. The material was lung tumor tissue, obtained at surgery. The origin of the receptors is a male donor with early-stage non-small cell lung cancer. Both conserved end residues are part of each CDR3. The D gene is left open where the match is weak. Some rows mark clone size as missing; the rest say once, few, many or name a class of expanded clone.

len	abundance	d_gene	v_gene	j_gene	CDR3nt	CDR3aa
10	medium-sized	-	TRBV29-1	TRBJ1-1	TGCAGCGCCGAGGGGCAGGAAGCTTTCTTT	CSAEGQEAFF
15	few	-	TRBV27	TRBJ2-4	TGTGCCAGCAGTTTACAGGGCAGGGTTCGAAACATTCAGTACTTC	CASSLQGRVRNIQYF
14	many	-	TRBV18	TRBJ1-1	TGTGCCAGCTCACTCGGACAGACGAACACTGAAGCTTTCTTT	CASSLGQTNTEAFF
13	many	TRBD1	TRBV6-2/TRBV6-3	TRBJ2-1	TGTGCCAGCAGCCCAAGAACACAGGGGCAGCAGTTCTTC	CASSPRTQGQQFF
17	many	TRBD1	TRBV4-1	TRBJ1-5	TGCGCCAGCAGCCAAGATGGGTCAGGGGGGGGCAATCAGCCCCAGCATTTT	CASSQDGSGGGNQPQHF
15	-	-	TRBV7-9	TRBJ1-2	TGTGCCAGCAGCACAGGACTAGTAGCTAACTATGGCTACACCTTC	CASSTGLVANYGYTF
15	-	-	TRBV7-6	TRBJ2-7	TGTGCCAGCAGCTTAGGCTGGGGGGGCATCTACGAGCAGTACTTC	CASSLGWGGIYEQYF
14	-	TRBD1	TRBV6-2/TRBV6-3	TRBJ1-2	TGTGCCAGCAGTCGGGGGACAGGGACCTATGGCTACACCTTC	CASSRGTGTYGYTF
15	medium-sized	-	TRBV28	TRBJ2-3	TGTGCCAGCAGACGAAGGGGGAAAAGCACAGATACGCAGTATTTT	CASRRRGKSTDTQYF
16	few	TRBD2	TRBV6-6	TRBJ2-5	TGTGCCAGCAGTATCGGACTAGCGGGAGATCTGGAGACCCAGTACTTC	CASSIGLAGDLETQYF
13	many	-	TRBV28	TRBJ1-5	TGTGCCAGCTGGGGAGCGAGCAATCAGCCCCAGCATTTT	CASWGASNQPQHF
15	medium-sized	TRBD2	TRBV19	TRBJ2-3	TGTGCCAGTAGTATCTGGGCGGGAGTCACAGATACGCAGTATTTT	CASSIWAGVTDTQYF
13	few	-	TRBV2	TRBJ1-2	TGTGCCAGCACTTTCCTGGAGGGCAATGGCTACACCTTC	CASTFLEGNGYTF
15	many	TRBD2	TRBV7-7	TRBJ2-1	TGTGCTAGCAGCTCCTTAGCGGGGGGGTACAATGAGCAGTTCTTC	CASSSLAGGYNEQFF
14	many	-	TRBV28	TRBJ2-7	TGTGCCAGCTCTGGGACGACCCCCTCCTACGAGCAGTACTTC	CASSGTTPSYEQYF
15	-	-	TRBV12-3/TRBV12-4	TRBJ2-3	TGTGCCAGCAGTTTGCGGGTAGCGGGCACAGATACGCAGTATTTT	CASSLRVAGTDTQYF
11	many	-	TRBV11-2	TRBJ2-3	TGTGCCAGCAGCTTAGAAGATACGCAGTATTTT	CASSLEDTQYF
13	many	-	TRBV2	TRBJ2-6	TGTGCCAGCAGTGTAACTGGGGCCAACGTCCTGACTTTC	CASSVTGANVLTF
10	few	-	TRBV14	TRBJ1-1	TGTGCCAGCATGAACACTGAAGCTTTCTTT	CASMNTEAFF
13	many	-	TRBV18	TRBJ1-2	TGTGCCAGCTCACCCGAGGGTGGGTCAGGCTACACCTTC	CASSPEGGSGYTF
16	-	TRBD2	TRBV23-1	TRBJ2-4	TGCGCCAGCACTGCGGGGGGGACTTGGGCCAAAAACATTCAGTACTTC	CASTAGGTWAKNIQYF
13	-	-	TRBV7-9	TRBJ2-7	TGTGCCAGCAGTCGACAGGAGGTAGGGGAGCAGTACTTC	CASSRQEVGEQYF
13	-	-	TRBV5-4	TRBJ2-2	-	CASSSELSGSCFF
15	many	-	TRBV11-2	TRBJ2-3	TGTGCCAGCAGCATAGGGATGGAATATTATGATACGCAGTATTTT	CASSIGMEYYDTQYF
17	few	TRBD2	TRBV7-8	TRBJ2-5	TGTGCCAGCAGCTTAGCAGGACTAGCGGGGGCCCAAGAGACCCAGTACTTC	CASSLAGLAGAQETQYF
16	many	-	TRBV27	TRBJ2-5	TGTGCCAGCAGTCCACAAAACCCTAGGCTCGGAGAGACCCAGTACTTC	CASSPQNPRLGETQYF
19	few	TRBD1	TRBV4-3	TRBJ2-6	TGCGCCAGCAGCCTCCATCCGGGACAGGGGGCGGGTGGGGCCAACGTCCTGACTTTC	CASSLHPGQGAGGANVLTF
14	many	TRBD1	TRBV24-1	TRBJ1-2	TGTGCCACCAGTAGGGGACAGGGGGCGTCTGGCTACACCTTC	CATSRGQGASGYTF
12	-	-	TRBV14	TRBJ2-3	TGTGCCAGCTCGCCCGGCCAAAATACGCAGTATTTT	CASSPGQNTQYF
13	many	-	TRBV7-3	TRBJ2-2	TGTGCCAGCAGCCCAGGGGCTTACGGGGAGCTGTTTTTT	CASSPGAYGELFF
14	many	-	TRBV6-2/TRBV6-3	TRBJ1-5	TGTGCCAGCAGTTCTTTCACGGACAATCAGCCCCAGCATTTT	CASSSFTDNQPQHF
11	medium-sized	-	TRBV28	TRBJ1-4	TGTGCCAGCAGTTTATATGAAAAACTGTTTTTT	CASSLYEKLFF
13	many	-	TRBV28	TRBJ2-1	TGTGCCAGCGGGACTTTCAGTTGGGGTGAGCAGTTCTTC	CASGTFSWGEQFF
14	few	-	TRBV6-1	TRBJ2-1	TGTGCCAGCAGTGAAGCTGCCCGGGGATACGAGCAGTTCTTC	CASSEAARGYEQFF
14	-	-	TRBV7-3	TRBJ2-3	TGTGCCAGCAGCCCTTTGGGCACCACAGATACGCAGTATTTT	CASSPLGTTDTQYF
13	many	-	TRBV5-1	TRBJ1-2	TGCGCCAGCAGCTTGGGGGGCGACTATGGCTACACCTTC	CASSLGGDYGYTF
12	-	-	TRBV10-3	TRBJ2-3	TGTGCCATCAGTGAGGCCACAGATACGCAGTATTTT	CAISEATDTQYF
14	few	TRBD1	TRBV28	TRBJ2-7	TGTGCCAGCAGTTACGGGGACAGCTCCTACGAGCAGTACTTC	CASSYGDSSYEQYF
14	few	-	TRBV7-9	TRBJ1-2	TGTGCCAGCAGCCGCGGACAGACTTCCTATGGCTACACCTTC	CASSRGQTSYGYTF
16	few	-	TRBV6-6	TRBJ2-3	TGTGCCAGCAGTTACGAGGGGGTTGCGAGCACAGATACGCAGTATTTT	CASSYEGVASTDTQYF
14	many	-	TRBV5-3	TRBJ1-5	TGTGCCAGAAGCTTGTTGGAGGGGAATCAGCCCCAGCATTTT	CARSLLEGNQPQHF
15	many	TRBD1	TRBV5-1	TRBJ1-1	TGCGCCAGCAGCTTGGGCCAGGGGGAGAGCACTGAAGCTTTCTTT	CASSLGQGESTEAFF
14	many	-	TRBV20-1	TRBJ2-4	TGCAGTGCTACGGGACATTTTGGGAAAAACATTCAGTACTTC	CSATGHFGKNIQYF
15	few	-	TRBV7-2	TRBJ2-7	TGTGCCAGCAGCTTCTGGGCAGACCCCTCCTACGAGCAGTACTTC	CASSFWADPSYEQYF
13	medium-sized	-	TRBV29-1	TRBJ2-7	TGCAGCGTTGAAGATCCGGGCTCCTACGAGCAGTACTTC	CSVEDPGSYEQYF
13	many	TRBD1	TRBV12-3/TRBV12-4	TRBJ1-1	TGTGCCAGCAGCAGACAGGGGGGCACTGAAGCTTTCTTT	CASSRQGGTEAFF
14	many	-	TRBV11-2	TRBJ2-3	TGTGCCAGCAGCTTAGGCTCCGGGACAGATACGCAGTATTTT	CASSLGSGTDTQYF